One sample yielded the 7 T cell receptor beta chains listed below, sequenced in a study of siplizumab effects on memory and regulatory T cells. Produced via immunoSEQ multiplex PCR; TCRdb's table is partial and in-frame only. This table has about 64,000 clones, just over 95% appearing once. The source material was naive CD8+ T cells sorted from blood. The receptors here all came from a human donor in good health.

This clone showed up just once. V and J are TRBV14 and TRBJ1-5; D unclear. V lost 9 bases and J 4 bases, leaving 13 bases between the germline ends. CDR3 length: 13 amino acids. Per germline, CDR1 SGHDN and CDR2 FVKESK. CDR3 region: CARNSYPNQPQHF. Here the CDR3 DNA reads TGTGCCAGAAACAGTTACCCAAATCAGCCCCAGCATTTT.

This clone was seen a handful of times. The V gene is TRBV30, the J gene TRBJ1-1; the D gene is possibly TRBD1 (5 bases). V was pared by 4 bases and J by 3 bases, with 15 bases between. CDR1 and CDR2 (germline): GTSNPN, SVGIG (reference sequence). This CDR3 is built from 14 residues. CDR3 coding DNA: TGTGCCTGGAAAGGGACCCCTGGGGACACTGAAGCTTTCTTT. It translates to CAWKGTPGDTEAFF.

This chain links TRBV25-1 with TRBJ2-7; D might be TRBD1 (5 bases). The germline CDR1 and CDR2 sequences are MGHDK and SYGVNS. This CDR3 is 17 amino acids long. Deletions cut 0 bases from V and 2 bases from J, with 17 bases between. The CDR3 spells CASSEYFTGEATYEQYF. CDR3 sequence (DNA): TGTGCCAGCAGTGAATATTTCACAGGTGAGGCGACCTACGAGCAGTACTTC.

V gene TRBV6-1 combines with J gene TRBJ2-7, with no clear D. The V end was cut by 5 bases, the J end by 4 bases, with 0 bases between. The CDR3 has 9 residues. CDR1 and CDR2 from the germline V gene are MNHNS and SASEGT. CDR3 nucleotide sequence: TGTGCCAGCAGTTACGAGCAGTACTTC. Protein product: CASSYEQYF.

This clone was picked up one time. The chain employs TRBV29-1 and TRBJ1-1; no clear D gene. The V and J ends lost 5 bases and 4 bases respectively, with 17 bases between them. Germline lookup yields CDR1 SQVTM and CDR2 ANQGSEA. The CDR3 runs 14 residues. DNA of the CDR3: TGCAGCGTTCTCCAGGCGTGGGGTTTCACTGAAGCTTTCTTT. Translated, it gives CSVLQAWGFTEAFF.

The chain combines TRBV9 with TRBJ2-7; TRBD1 matches 8 bases. CDR1 and CDR2 from the germline V gene are SGDLS and YYNGEE. The V segment lost 4 bases and the J segment 5 bases; nucleotides outside the gene matches: 2. This CDR3 comprises 12 residues. The CDR3 loop reads CASSKTGDEQYF. Here the CDR3 DNA reads TGTGCCAGCAGCAAGACAGGGGACGAGCAGTACTTC.

This clone was counted a single time. The chain couples TRBV27 to TRBJ1-3; no reliable D call. Germline V gives CDR1 MNHEY, CDR2 SMNVEV (reference sequence). V was clipped by 6 bases and J by 0 bases, with 12 bases between them. The CDR3 contains 15 residues. The CDR3 spells CASRFDGYSGNTIYF. CDR3 bases: TGTGCCAGCAGATTCGACGGATACTCTGGAAACACCATATATTTT.